This TCR beta chain comes out of a study of T cells after yellow fever vaccination. The junction had 6 bases not matched to a gene; V was cut back by 5 bases and J by 1 base. The CDR3 sequence is 16 residues long. CDR1 and CDR2 from the germline V gene are LNHDA and SQIVND (reference sequence). This clonotype was seen a handful of times. What it binds is unknown. TCRdb redid the calling of the 5' RACE reads with MiXCR, one entry per CDR3 protein. The table lists about 340,000 distinct CDR3 sequences, around an eighth of them singletons. Study-level results: The study re-detected most primary-vaccination clones after the booster (under 97% CD4, approximately 88% CD8). A limited proportion of clonotypes was detected within both the CD4 and CD8 compartments. Weaker in magnitude, the secondary response showed a faster peak on day 5 versus 15.

Source: CD4+ T cells sorted from PBMCs, taken 15 days after the yellow fever booster vaccination. The gene calls are TRBV19 and TRBJ2-5; 11 nucleotides line up with TRBD2. The sequence was collected from a man aged 18 to 35 who received the YFV17D yellow fever vaccine. The CDR3 loop is CASSSWTSGFQETQYF. CDR3 nucleotides: TGTGCCAGTAGTTCGTGGACTAGCGGGTTCCAAGAGACCCAGTACTTC. The full variable domain, completed using reference TRBV19 and TRBJ2-5, is DGGITQSPKYLFRKEGQNVTLSCEQNLNHDAMYWYRQDPGQGLRLIYYSQIVNDFQKGDIAEGYSVSREKKESFPLTVTSAQKNPTAFYLCASSSWTSGFQETQYFGPGTRLLVL.